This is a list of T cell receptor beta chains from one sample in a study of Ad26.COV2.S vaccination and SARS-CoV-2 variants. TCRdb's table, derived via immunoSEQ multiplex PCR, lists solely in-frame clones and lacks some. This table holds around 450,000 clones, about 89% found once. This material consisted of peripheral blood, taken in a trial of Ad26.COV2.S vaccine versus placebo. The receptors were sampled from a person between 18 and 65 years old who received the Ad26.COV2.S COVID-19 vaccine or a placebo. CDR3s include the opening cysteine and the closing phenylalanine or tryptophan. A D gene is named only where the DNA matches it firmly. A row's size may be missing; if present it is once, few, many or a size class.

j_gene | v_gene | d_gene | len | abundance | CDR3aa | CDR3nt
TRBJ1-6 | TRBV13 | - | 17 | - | CASSLGDLGSYNSPLHF | TGTGCCAGCAGCTTGGGGGACCTAGGGTCCTATAATTCACCCCTCCACTTT
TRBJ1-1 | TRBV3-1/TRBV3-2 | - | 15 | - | CASSARTAFNTEAFF | TGTGCCAGCAGCGCCAGGACGGCCTTTAACACTGAAGCTTTCTTT
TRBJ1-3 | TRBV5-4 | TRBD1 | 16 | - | CASSLGGGLSGNTIYF | TGTGCCAGCAGCTTGGGAGGGGGCCTCTCTGGAAACACCATATATTTT
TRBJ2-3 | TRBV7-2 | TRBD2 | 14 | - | CASILAGGTDTQYF | TGTGCCAGCATACTAGCGGGGGGGACAGATACGCAGTATTTT
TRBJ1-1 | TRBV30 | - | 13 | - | CAWSAGYNTEAFF | TGTGCCTGGAGTGCAGGGTACAACACTGAAGCTTTCTTT
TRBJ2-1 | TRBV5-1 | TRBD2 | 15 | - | CASTVGTKNRNEQFF | TGCGCCAGCACCGTTGGGACTAAAAACAGGAATGAGCAGTTCTTC
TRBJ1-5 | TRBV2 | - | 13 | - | CASGGEQNPPQHF | TGTGCCAGCGGCGGGGAGCAGAATCCGCCCCAGCATTTT
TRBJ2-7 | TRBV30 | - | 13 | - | CAWSAVDRGEQYF | TGTGCCTGGAGTGCCGTGGATCGGGGCGAGCAGTACTTC
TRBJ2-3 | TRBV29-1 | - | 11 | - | CSVYTGDTQYF | TGCAGCGTGTACACTGGGGATACGCAGTATTTT
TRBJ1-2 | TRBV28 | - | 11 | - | CASRVNYGYTF | TGTGCCAGCAGGGTCAACTATGGCTACACCTTC
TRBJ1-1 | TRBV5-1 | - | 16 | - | CASSLAVGGARTEAFF | TGCGCCAGCAGCTTGGCGGTAGGGGGGGCGCGGACTGAAGCTTTCTTT
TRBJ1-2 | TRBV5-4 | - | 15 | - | CASSLQVSTNYGYTF | TGTGCCAGCAGCCTACAGGTTTCGACTAACTATGGCTACACCTTC
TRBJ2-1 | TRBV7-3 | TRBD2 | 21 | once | CASSLTPTGLAGEGSYNEQFF | TGTGCCAGCAGCTTAACTCCCACGGGGTTAGCGGGAGAGGGTTCCTACAATGAGCAGTTCTTC
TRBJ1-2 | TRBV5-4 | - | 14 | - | CASSLFRFNYGYTF | TGTGCCAGCAGCTTGTTCAGATTTAACTATGGCTACACCTTC
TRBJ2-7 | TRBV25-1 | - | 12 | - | CASSELDVGQYF | TGTGCCAGCAGTGAATTAGATGTGGGGCAGTACTTC
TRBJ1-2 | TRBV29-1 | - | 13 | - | CSVEDRRSYGYTF | TGCAGCGTTGAAGATCGCAGGTCCTATGGCTACACCTTC
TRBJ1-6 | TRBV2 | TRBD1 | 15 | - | CASSGEGQSNSPLHF | TGTGCCAGCAGTGGAGAGGGACAGAGTAATTCACCCCTCCACTTT
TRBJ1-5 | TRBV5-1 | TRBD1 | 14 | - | CASSTGTDNQPQHF | TGCGCCAGCAGCACCGGGACAGACAATCAGCCCCAGCATTTT